Presented here are 10 T cell receptor beta chains from one specimen sequenced in a study of blood T cell repertoires in COVID-19. Here immunoSEQ multiplex PCR was the method, and the copy in TCRdb shows in-frame clones only, minus some. The sample lists 90,000 to 150,000 clones, approximately 80% occurring once. Sequencing was performed on peripheral blood. The receptors were gathered from a human donor in a cohort sampled during active COVID-19.

This sequence joins TRBV2 and TRBJ1-1; D may be TRBD1 (6 bases). Per germline, CDR1 SNHLY and CDR2 FYNNEI. V was cut by 7 bases and J by 4 bases, with 10 bases left in between. The CDR3 length is 12 residues. CDR3 bases: TGTGCCAGCATAGCAGGGGTCACTGAAGCTTTCTTT. Residues: CASIAGVTEAFF.

The chain is built from TRBV7-2 and TRBJ2-7, with unresolved D. Germline V lookup: CDR1 SGHTA, CDR2 FQGNSA. The ends were cut back, 2 bases at V and 0 bases at J, with 14 bases in the middle. CDR3 length: 16 residues. The DNA of the CDR3 is TGTGCCAGCAGCTTACTCGGCCAGCGAATCTCCTACGAGCAGTACTTC. As protein: CASSLLGQRISYEQYF.

The chain joins TRBV7-2 to TRBJ2-3; 15 bases match TRBD2. CDR1 is SGHTA, CDR2 FQGNSA, per germline. The junction had 4 bases not matched to a gene; V was cut back by 5 bases and J by 7 bases. The CDR3 sequence is 15 residues long. The CDR3 loop reads CASSRGLAGGNTQYF. The CDR3, as DNA: TGTGCCAGCAGCCGCGGACTAGCGGGGGGGAATACGCAGTATTTT.

The chain combines TRBV5-4 with TRBJ2-4, with a tentative D call TRBD2 (5 bases). Germline CDR1 reads SGHNT; CDR2 reads YYREEE (reference sequence). The CDR3 covers 17 residues. Trimming cost V 4 bases and J 0 bases, with 17 bases left between them. CDR3 amino acids: CASSPTAGELAKNIQYF. Written as DNA, the CDR3 is TGTGCCAGCAGCCCCACGGCCGGGGAGCTAGCCAAAAACATTCAGTACTTC.

The rearrangement links TRBV6-5 to TRBJ2-7; weak D call: TRBD1 (6 bases). CDR1 and CDR2 from the germline V gene are MNHEY and SVGAGI. This CDR3 region has 14 residues. The ends were cut back, 6 bases at V and 6 bases at J, with 18 bases in the middle. This CDR3 reads CASSQGLSRGEQYF. The CDR3 DNA reads as TGTGCCAGCAGCCAGGGGCTATCGAGAGGCGAGCAGTACTTC.

The CDR3 coding sequence is TGTGCCAGCAGCCTGCTAACGGGAGCGCCGAACACCGGGGAGCTGTTTTTT. Residues: CASSLLTGAPNTGELFF. The rearrangement joins TRBV9 to TRBJ2-2; a weak D match, TRBD2 (6 bases). The germline gives CDR1 SGDLS, CDR2 YYNGEE. The ends were cut back, 4 bases at V and 0 bases at J, with 16 bases in the middle. The CDR3 spans 17 residues.

The rearrangement uses TRBV9 and TRBJ2-7, with 8 bases lining up with TRBD2. Germline V gene sequence: CDR1 SGDLS, CDR2 YYNGEE. The J segment lost 0 bases and the V segment lost 4 bases, leaving 3 bases of the junction unmatched. The CDR3 is 14 residues long. The CDR3 reads CASSTGTSSYEQYF. CDR3 nucleotide sequence: TGTGCCAGCAGCACCGGGACTAGCTCCTACGAGCAGTACTTC. Using reference TRBV9 and TRBJ2-7 for the parts outside the CDR3, the full variable domain is DSGVTQTPKHLITATGQRVTLRCSPRSGDLSVYWYQQSLDQGLQFLIQYYNGEERAKGNILERFSAQQFPDLHSELNLSSLELGDSALYFCASSTGTSSYEQYFGPGTRLTVT.

The chain joins TRBV7-9 to TRBJ1-2, with a tentative D call TRBD1 (5 bases). Germline CDR1 and CDR2: SEHNR and FQNEAQ (reference sequence). Between the trimmed V and J ends, which lost 5 bases and 8 bases, there was a span of 24 bases. The CDR3 has 16 amino acids. The chain's CDR3 is CASSPGPGRGGEGYTF. CDR3 bases: TGTGCCAGCAGCCCTGGGCCAGGGAGGGGCGGTGAGGGCTACACCTTC. Full variable domain (outside the CDR3, taken from reference TRBV7-9 and TRBJ1-2): DTGVSQNPRHKITKRGQNVTFRCDPISEHNRLYWYRQTLGQGPEFLTYFQNEAQLEKSRLLSDRFSAERPKGSFSTLEIQRTEQGDSAMYLCASSPGPGRGGEGYTFGSGTRLTVV.

The chain links TRBV28 to TRBJ1-5, with TRBD1 matching 7 bases. This CDR3 spans 15 amino acids. V shed 7 bases and J 5 bases; nucleotides not matched to a gene: 11. Germline lookup yields CDR1 MDHEN and CDR2 SYDVKM. The CDR3 region is CASTRPAGGYQPQHF. CDR3 coding DNA: TGTGCCAGCACCCGTCCGGCAGGGGGATATCAGCCCCAGCATTTT.

The rearrangement joins TRBV7-2 to TRBJ2-7; 7 bases align to TRBD2. The CDR3 loop spans 15 amino acids. Germline-derived CDR1 and CDR2 are SGHTA and FQGNSA. V was pared by 5 bases and J by 1 base, with 8 bases of the junction left unmatched. CDR3 region: CASSPAGVSSYEQYF. CDR3 sequence (DNA): TGTGCCAGCAGCCCGGCGGGGGTTAGTTCCTACGAGCAGTACTTC.